The 21 T cell receptor beta chains reported below all come from one sample, sequenced in a study of Ad26.COV2.S vaccination and SARS-CoV-2 variants. Assay: immunoSEQ multiplex PCR; the TCRdb copy retains only in-frame clones and omits some. The sample consists of some 480,000 clones, roughly 85% of them appearing once. The treatment is: roughly 18 received Ad26.COV2.S at low or high dose, single or two shots; 5 received placebo; per-sample allocation not given. The samples were gathered on day 63 after the first injection of vaccine or placebo. The specimen was peripheral blood, collected in a trial of Ad26.COV2.S vaccine versus placebo. These receptors were collected from a person aged 18-65 years who received the Ad26.COV2.S COVID-19 vaccine or a placebo.

The chain combines TRBV9 with TRBJ1-3; no clear D. The CDR3 consists of 18 residues. The V gene lost 6 bases and the J gene lost 0 bases, with 22 bases spanning the gap. CDR1 and CDR2 from the germline V gene are SGDLS and YYNGEE. The chain's CDR3 is CASTKSGQASSSGNTIYF. CDR3 DNA sequence: TGTGCCAGCACCAAATCTGGGCAGGCTTCGAGCTCTGGAAACACCATATATTTT.

The V and J genes are TRBV19 and TRBJ1-1; D is uncertain. Germline assignment: CDR1 LNHDA and CDR2 SQIVND (reference sequence). The CDR3 extends over 16 amino acids. V gave up 6 bases and J gave up 0 bases, with 17 bases separating them. CDR3 protein: CASRVTAALVNTEAFF. The CDR3, as DNA: TGTGCCAGTAGAGTTACGGCAGCCCTGGTGAACACTGAAGCTTTCTTT.

The chain carries TRBV10-2 and TRBJ1-2; D ambiguous. Germline-derived CDR1 and CDR2 are WSHSY and SAAADI. Trimming stripped 3 bases from V and 4 bases from J, with 6 bases between. The CDR3 spans 12 residues. The CDR3 is CASSERSYGYTF. CDR3 DNA sequence: TGCGCCAGCAGTGAACGGTCCTATGGCTACACCTTC.

The chain combines TRBV7-2 with TRBJ2-7; weak D call: TRBD2 (6 bases). Germline CDR1 reads SGHTA; CDR2 reads FQGNSA. Trimming cost V 3 bases and J 2 bases, with 14 bases left between them. The CDR3 spans 15 residues. The CDR3 region is CASSFSSGHTYEQYF. In nucleotides, the CDR3 is TGTGCCAGCAGCTTCAGCAGCGGGCACACCTACGAGCAGTACTTC.

The J gene is TRBJ2-2, the V gene TRBV5-1; no clear D. The ends were cut back, 2 bases at V and 0 bases at J, with 8 bases in the middle. The CDR3 consists of 15 residues. Looked up from germline, CDR1 is SGHRS and CDR2 is YFSETQ. The CDR3 region is CASSFSLTNTGELFF. CDR3 nucleotide sequence: TGCGCCAGCAGCTTTTCTCTAACGAACACCGGGGAGCTGTTTTTT.

J is TRBJ2-1 and V is TRBV2; TRBD2 aligns across 10 bases. V shed 4 bases and J 5 bases; nucleotides not matched to a gene: 8. CDR3 size: 16 residues. CDR1 is SNHLY and CDR2 is FYNNEI in the germline V gene. DNA for the CDR3: TGTGCCAGCAGTGTTATTAGCGGGAGGCCCAACAATGAGCAGTTCTTC. This encodes CASSVISGRPNNEQFF.

This chain uses TRBV4-3 with TRBJ1-3; D remains unclear. The length of the CDR3 is 15 residues. Germline lookup yields CDR1 LGHNA and CDR2 YSLEER. V was clipped by 4 bases and J by 0 bases, with 10 bases between them. As DNA, the CDR3 is TGCGCCAGCAGCCCCCATCAAGTCTCTGGAAACACCATATATTTT. As protein: CASSPHQVSGNTIYF.

This chain joins TRBV19 and TRBJ1-5, with D hard to call. There are 16 residues in the CDR3. V was cut by 7 bases and J by 0 bases, with 16 bases left in between. Germline values: CDR1 LNHDA, CDR2 SQIVND (reference sequence). CDR3 nucleotide sequence: TGTGCCAGTACCACGGGCGTGGCTAATAGCAATCAGCCCCAGCATTTT. Translation gives CASTTGVANSNQPQHF. Variable domain in full (rest from reference TRBV19 and TRBJ1-5): DGGITQSPKYLFRKEGQNVTLSCEQNLNHDAMYWYRQDPGQGLRLIYYSQIVNDFQKGDIAEGYSVSREKKESFPLTVTSAQKNPTAFYLCASTTGVANSNQPQHFGDGTRLSIL.

The chain uses TRBV9 and TRBJ2-1, with 9 bases that match TRBD2. V was pared by 2 bases and J by 9 bases, with 6 bases of the junction left unmatched. The CDR3 length is 14 residues. Germline values: CDR1 SGDLS, CDR2 YYNGEE. The CDR3 coding sequence is TGTGCCAGCAGCGTGTCTAGCGGGATTGGTGAGCAGTTCTTC. It is translated as CASSVSSGIGEQFF.

The chain recombines TRBV2 with TRBJ2-2; possibly TRBD1 or TRBD2 for D (5 bases each). The germline gives CDR1 SNHLY, CDR2 FYNNEI. The CDR3 has 14 residues. Trimming removed 7 bases from V and 1 base from J, with 10 bases in between. The CDR3 nucleotides are TGTGCCAGCAACCTGAGGGGGAACACCGGGGAGCTGTTTTTT. Encoded protein: CASNLRGNTGELFF.

The V call is TRBV19, the J call TRBJ1-2, with D hard to call. V lost 5 bases and J 7 bases, leaving 20 bases between the germline ends. The CDR3 covers 15 residues. Germline-derived CDR1 and CDR2 are LNHDA and SQIVND (reference sequence). CDR3 sequence: CASSFTVDESFGYTF. CDR3 bases: TGTGCCAGTAGTTTCACAGTAGACGAATCTTTTGGCTACACCTTC.

This clone has a single count. This specimen includes other DNA sequences encoding the same CDR3. The gene calls are TRBV28 and TRBJ2-5; D is possibly TRBD1 (5 bases). V dropped 7 bases and J dropped 2 bases, with 11 bases sitting between them. The length of the CDR3 is 13 residues. Per germline, CDR1 MDHEN and CDR2 SYDVKM. The CDR3: CASTQGRQETQYF. CDR3 nucleotide sequence: TGTGCCAGCACCCAGGGTAGACAAGAGACCCAGTACTTC.

The chain couples TRBV6-2 or TRBV6-3 to TRBJ2-7; a possible D gene is TRBD2 (5 bases). V gave up 6 bases and J gave up 5 bases, with 14 bases separating them. Germline V gives CDR1 MNHEY, CDR2 SVGEGT. The CDR3 loop spans 13 amino acids. CDR3 nucleotides: TGTGCCAGCAGCCGGGCGGGTATACACGAGCAGTACTTC. Translated: CASSRAGIHEQYF.

J is TRBJ2-3 and V is TRBV7-7; maybe TRBD2 (5 bases). The CDR3 totals 15 residues. Trimming took off 1 base at V and 2 bases at J, with 10 bases between the two ends. Germline assignment: CDR1 SSHAT and CDR2 FNYEAQ (reference sequence). CDR3 sequence: CASSLGERNTDTQYF. The DNA of the CDR3 is TGTGCCAGCAGCTTAGGGGAGCGAAACACAGATACGCAGTATTTT.

This sequence joins TRBV29-1 and TRBJ2-1, with D perhaps matching TRBD1 (6 bases). Deletions cut 4 bases from V and 4 bases from J, with 14 bases between. Germline V lookup: CDR1 SQVTM, CDR2 ANQGSEA. This CDR3 spans 14 amino acids. CDR3 residues: CSVAPGTFYNEQFF. CDR3 DNA sequence: TGCAGCGTTGCCCCCGGGACATTTTACAATGAGCAGTTCTTC.

The chain employs TRBV7-2 and TRBJ2-1, with 8 bases matching TRBD2. The CDR3 consists of 16 residues. Germline loops: CDR1 SGHTA, CDR2 FQGNSA. Unmatched junction bases numbered 3, after V lost 0 bases and J lost 2 bases. The CDR3 sequence is CASSLAGAGAYNEQFF. The CDR3 bases are TGTGCCAGCAGCTTAGCCGGAGCGGGAGCCTACAATGAGCAGTTCTTC.

The genes are TRBV14 and TRBJ2-2; TRBD2 matches at 11 bases. V was clipped by 4 bases and J by 6 bases; unmatched bases: 7. Germline loops: CDR1 SGHDN, CDR2 FVKESK. The length of the CDR3 is 16 residues. The CDR3 sequence is CASSPLLAGASGELFF. DNA of the CDR3: TGTGCCAGCAGCCCCTTACTAGCGGGAGCTTCCGGGGAGCTGTTTTTT.

The V call is TRBV6-5, the J call TRBJ2-7; 10 bases fit TRBD1. Germline values: CDR1 MNHEY, CDR2 SVGAGI. The V and J ends lost 6 bases and 5 bases, in that order; junction bases with no gene match: 4. CDR3 length: 13 amino acids. The CDR3 here is CASRAGQGHEQYF. For the CDR3, the DNA is TGTGCCAGCAGAGCGGGACAGGGGCACGAGCAGTACTTC.

The chain links TRBV28 to TRBJ2-1; possibly TRBD2 for D (5 bases). CDR3 length: 14 amino acids. The germline V gene has CDR1 MDHEN and CDR2 SYDVKM. The V gene lost 7 bases and the J gene lost 1 base, with 11 bases spanning the gap. The CDR3 spells CASTSGDSYNEQFF. The DNA for the CDR3 is TGTGCCAGCACCTCCGGGGATTCCTACAATGAGCAGTTCTTC.

As to this clone: A junction boundary mismatches the germline segment, possibly from a read error. The chain carries TRBV10-3 and TRBJ1-2; 8 bases match TRBD1. The CDR3 has 15 residues. The V gene's germline CDR1 is ENHRY and CDR2 SYGVKD. CDR3 DNA: TGTGCCATCACTGAGAGACAGGGGATTAACTATGGCTACACCTTC. It codes for CAITERQGINYGYTF.

The chain couples TRBV19 to TRBJ1-1, with TRBD1 matching 8 bases. The trim removed 5 bases at V and 4 bases at J, leaving 6 bases unmatched. This CDR3 is built from 14 residues. Germline values: CDR1 LNHDA, CDR2 SQIVND (reference sequence). The CDR3 loop is CASSVTGVGTEAFF. The CDR3 region has the DNA TGTGCCAGTAGTGTGACAGGGGTTGGCACTGAAGCTTTCTTT.